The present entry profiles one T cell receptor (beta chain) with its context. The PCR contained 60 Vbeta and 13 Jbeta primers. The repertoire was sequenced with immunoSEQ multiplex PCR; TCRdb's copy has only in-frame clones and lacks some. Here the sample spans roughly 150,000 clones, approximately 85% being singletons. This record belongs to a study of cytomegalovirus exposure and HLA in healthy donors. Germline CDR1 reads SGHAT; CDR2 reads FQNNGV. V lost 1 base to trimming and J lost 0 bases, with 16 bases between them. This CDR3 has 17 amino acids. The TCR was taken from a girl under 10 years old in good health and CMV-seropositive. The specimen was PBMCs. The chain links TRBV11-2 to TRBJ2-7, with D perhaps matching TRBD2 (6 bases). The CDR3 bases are TGTGCCAGCAGCTTAGTAGGTTTACTAGCAGACTCCTACGAGCAGTACTTC. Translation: CASSLVGLLADSYEQYF.